This T cell receptor (beta chain) derives from a study of regulatory T cells in long-lasting Graves disease. Germline loops: CDR1 MDHEN, CDR2 SYDVKM. V lost 6 bases to trimming and J lost 3 bases; unmatched junction nucleotides: 11. This CDR3 comprises 15 residues. This clonotype was found many times. Time point: newly diagnosed GD, antithyroid drugs for less than 3 months. PBMC RNA served as the TCR library source. In each case, Graves' disease was diagnosed per American Thyroid Association guidelines. Through Arm-PCR of CDR3 regions and iRepertoire HTBI primers, TCR beta libraries were built. TCRdb reprocessed the multiplex PCR reads via MiXCR and lists one record per CDR3 protein. The sample lists roughly 320,000 distinct CDR3 sequences, 16% occurring once. This sample was also put to use in a study of T cells in Graves' hyperthyroidism and ophthalmopathy. Turning to that study: HTBI primers were employed in a first-round RT-PCR of the TCR CDR3. Blood also showed most of the thyroid clonotypes that were expanded above 0.001. Through a model of 13 V-J features, ophthalmopathy was separated from stable hyperthyroidism.

The sequenced sample was peripheral blood mononuclear cells (PBMCs), obtained at new diagnosis, from a patient treated with antithyroid drugs. The TCR sequence derives from a man aged 40-50 years with Graves disease. The chain links TRBV28 to TRBJ2-7; TRBD1 matches 7 bases. The CDR3 region is CASRPTLGQVYEQYF. In DNA form, the CDR3 reads TGTGCCAGCAGGCCAACACTAGGACAGGTCTACGAGCAGTACTTC.